This is a list of T cell receptor beta chains from one sample in a study of blood T cells in healthy people across ages. From the 5' RACE reads, TCRdb called clonotypes with MiXCR, one entry per CDR3 protein. The sample includes approximately 1.5 million distinct CDR3 sequences, about 31% of them seen just once. Sequencing was carried out using blood. These receptors were obtained from a woman in her twenties or thirties in good health. The CDR3 runs from the conserved cysteine through the conserved F or W. The D gene is left open where the match is weak. For some rows the clone size is stated as once, few or many, or as a class when expanded; others skip it.

D	size	J	V	CDR3
NA	NA	TRBJ1-1	TRBV5-6	CASSFRGLATEAFF
NA	NA	TRBJ2-3	TRBV15	CATSRDRADTRYF
TRBD2	NA	TRBJ2-1	TRBV28	CASSASGRGFYNEQFF
NA	NA	TRBJ2-5	TRBV7-2	CASSLYRGTVDETQYF
TRBD2	NA	TRBJ2-3	TRBV12-3/TRBV12-4	CASSPSGGGDAQYF
NA	many	TRBJ2-7	TRBV9	CASSVMGSPYEQYF
NA	NA	TRBJ2-7	TRBV4-1	CASSQVGLLGSEQYF
TRBD1	NA	TRBJ1-6	TRBV13	CASSLGQGRGNGHSPLHF
TRBD2	NA	TRBJ2-1	TRBV29-1	CSVVSQPGGNEQFF
NA	NA	TRBJ2-2	TRBV18	CASSPPGRVLKHGELFF
TRBD2	few	TRBJ2-1	TRBV7-9	CASSLGTSREQFF
TRBD1	few	TRBJ1-2	TRBV24-1	CATDRGHDGYTF
TRBD2	few	TRBJ2-3	TRBV4-2	CASSLTGGGNTDTQYF
TRBD2	NA	TRBJ2-1	TRBV5-1	CASSFLTGTSRPTEQFF
NA	NA	TRBJ2-5	TRBV24-1	CATSDFPGPAQETQYF
NA	few	TRBJ1-6	TRBV20-1	CSARGGADLAPLHF
NA	many	TRBJ2-3	TRBV20-1	CSARALGGNTDTQYF
NA	NA	TRBJ2-5	TRBV9	CASSRGGYYGQYF
NA	NA	TRBJ2-7	TRBV7-8	CASRGRTSYEQYF
TRBD2	NA	TRBJ2-1	TRBV5-1	CASSLVRTSGGGEQFF
NA	NA	TRBJ1-2	TRBV3-1	CASSQGKGFYGYTF
NA	NA	TRBJ2-1	TRBV6-2/TRBV6-3	CASSYSFAENEQFF
TRBD1	NA	TRBJ1-4	TRBV27	CASSLQGASGKLFF
NA	few	TRBJ2-7	TRBV3-1	CASSQFEEHYEQYF
NA	few	TRBJ1-5	TRBV20-1	CSARGHSNQPQHF
NA	NA	TRBJ1-2	TRBV5-5	CASIVTPNDRGYTF
NA	few	TRBJ1-4	TRBV29-1	CSVGGGPATNEKLFF
TRBD1	few	TRBJ1-2	TRBV20-1	CSANRGQGPLGYTF
TRBD1	many	TRBJ2-7	TRBV5-5	CASRGDSPYEQYF
TRBD2	NA	TRBJ2-3	TRBV12-3/TRBV12-4	CASSSELTSGRMHTQYF
TRBD2	few	TRBJ2-5	TRBV20-1	CSARKLGAGPEKETQYF
TRBD1	NA	TRBJ2-5	TRBV6-1	CASTKDRATALETQYF
NA	few	TRBJ2-5	TRBV7-7	CASSLGHGGETQYF
TRBD1	NA	TRBJ1-2	TRBV3-1	CASSFEDRASRYTF
TRBD2	few	TRBJ2-3	TRBV7-2	CASSLNRGSNTQYF
NA	few	TRBJ2-5	TRBV5-1	CASSLDTGLQETQYF
NA	NA	TRBJ2-1	TRBV12-3/TRBV12-4	CASNKPGYEQFF
NA	NA	TRBJ2-1	TRBV29-1	CSVETDDSYNEQFF
NA	NA	TRBJ2-1	TRBV9	CASSVGRGLGNEQFF
NA	few	TRBJ1-1	TRBV4-1	CASSQDRQTNTEAFF
TRBD2	many	TRBJ2-1	TRBV24-1	CATSDTTSGRAHNEQFF
NA	NA	TRBJ2-1	TRBV7-6	CASSLQTTEQFF
TRBD2	few	TRBJ2-5	TRBV20-1	CSARVPGLAFQETQYF
TRBD2	few	TRBJ2-3	TRBV11-2	CASMGQPSGGYQGTQYF
TRBD1	NA	TRBJ2-7	TRBV10-3	CAIAGTGDPYNERYF
TRBD1	few	TRBJ1-2	TRBV20-1	CSARERPGQGSYGYTF
TRBD1	NA	TRBJ2-3	TRBV6-5	CASSGDSLTDTQYF
NA	NA	TRBJ2-7	TRBV24-1	CATSDPALLHREQYF
NA	NA	TRBJ1-1	TRBV28	CASSFGMGRDTEAFF
TRBD2	NA	TRBJ2-5	TRBV5-6	CASSPTSGGPKETQYF
TRBD1	NA	TRBJ2-5	TRBV7-2	CASGRDRGWEQYF
NA	few	TRBJ1-1	TRBV5-1	CASSLEGDMNTEAFF